This TCR beta chain was identified in a study of response to subunit inactivated influenza vaccine. Study-wide results and limits: It was the authors' suggestion that each seasonal influenza vaccination recruits few new T cells.

This clonotype was seen more than once but under ten times. Its antigen is unidentified. Germline V gene sequence: CDR1 ENHRY, CDR2 SYGVKD. This CDR3 comprises 14 residues. Between the trimmed V and J ends, which lost 4 bases and 0 bases, there was a span of 7 bases. TCRdb reprocessed the RT-PCR reads with MiXCR, giving one entry per CDR3 protein. The profile covers some 600,000 distinct CDR3 sequences, with around 15% appearing a single time and 7.6% taken by the ten largest. The chain is built from TRBV10-3 and TRBJ1-5; D is perhaps TRBD1 (5 bases). The sample here was PBMCs from blood, taken around 15 days before vaccination. This TCR was sampled from a middle-aged man who received an inactivated influenza vaccine. The CDR3 nucleotides read TGTGCCATCAGTGCGACAGATAGCAATCAGCCCCAGCATTTT. It yields the protein CAISATDSNQPQHF.